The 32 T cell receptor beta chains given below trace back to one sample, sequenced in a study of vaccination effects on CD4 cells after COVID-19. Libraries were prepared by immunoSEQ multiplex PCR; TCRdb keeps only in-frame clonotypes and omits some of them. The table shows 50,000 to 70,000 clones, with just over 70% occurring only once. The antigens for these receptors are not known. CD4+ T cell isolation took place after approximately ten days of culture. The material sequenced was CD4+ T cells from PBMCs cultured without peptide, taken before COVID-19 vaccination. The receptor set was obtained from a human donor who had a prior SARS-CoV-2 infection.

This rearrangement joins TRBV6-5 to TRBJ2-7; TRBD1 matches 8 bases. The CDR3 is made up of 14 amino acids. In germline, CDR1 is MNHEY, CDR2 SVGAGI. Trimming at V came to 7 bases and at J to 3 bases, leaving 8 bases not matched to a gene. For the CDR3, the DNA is TGTGCCAGCAACCGAAGACAGGGGAGCTACGAGCAGTACTTC. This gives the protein CASNRRQGSYEQYF.

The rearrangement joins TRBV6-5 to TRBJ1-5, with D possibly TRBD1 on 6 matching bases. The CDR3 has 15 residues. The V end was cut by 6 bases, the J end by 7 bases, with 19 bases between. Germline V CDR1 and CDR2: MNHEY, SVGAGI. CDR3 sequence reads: CASRTGTRVAQPQHF. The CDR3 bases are TGTGCCAGCAGAACCGGGACACGGGTGGCGCAGCCCCAGCATTTT.

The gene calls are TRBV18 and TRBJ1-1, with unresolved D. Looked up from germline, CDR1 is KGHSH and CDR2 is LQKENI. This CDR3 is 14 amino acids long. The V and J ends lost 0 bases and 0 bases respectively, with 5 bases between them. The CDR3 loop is CASSPPMMNTEAFF. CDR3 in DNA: TGTGCCAGCTCACCACCTATGATGAACACTGAAGCTTTCTTT.

CDR3 region: CASSLQGHQNQTNTEAFF. The CDR3 nucleotides are TGTGCCAGCAGCCTCCAGGGACATCAAAATCAAACGAACACTGAAGCTTTCTTT. The rearrangement joins TRBV21-1 to TRBJ1-1; no DNA check was done on the table's D call, TRBD1. TRBV21-1 represents a pseudogene. The CDR3 consists of 18 residues.

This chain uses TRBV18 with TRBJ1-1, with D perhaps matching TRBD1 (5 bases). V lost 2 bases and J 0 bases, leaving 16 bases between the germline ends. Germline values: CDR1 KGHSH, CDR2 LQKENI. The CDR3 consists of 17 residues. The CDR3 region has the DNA TGTGCCAGCTCACCAGGGTTAGGGGTCGCGGTGAACACTGAAGCTTTCTTT. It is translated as CASSPGLGVAVNTEAFF.

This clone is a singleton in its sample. CDR3 loop: CASSLRGDTQYF. The CDR3 DNA reads as TGCGCCAGCAGCTTGAGGGGAGATACGCAGTATTTT. This chain uses TRBV5-1 with TRBJ2-3; D is perhaps TRBD1 (5 bases). This CDR3 has 12 residues. Germline values: CDR1 SGHRS, CDR2 YFSETQ. The ends were cut back, 1 base at V and 5 bases at J, with 5 bases in the middle.

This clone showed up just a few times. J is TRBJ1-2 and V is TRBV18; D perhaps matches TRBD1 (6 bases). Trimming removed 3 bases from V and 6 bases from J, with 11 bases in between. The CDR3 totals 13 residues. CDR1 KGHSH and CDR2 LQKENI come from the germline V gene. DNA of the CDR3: TGTGCCAGCTCACCGAGACAGGAAGATGGCTACACCTTC. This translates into CASSPRQEDGYTF.

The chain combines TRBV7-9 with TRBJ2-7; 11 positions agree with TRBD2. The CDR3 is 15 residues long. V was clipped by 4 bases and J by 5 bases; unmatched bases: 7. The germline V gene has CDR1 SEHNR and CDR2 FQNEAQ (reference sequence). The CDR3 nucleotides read TGTGCCAGCAGCTCTACTAGCGGGAGTGTCCACGAGCAGTACTTC. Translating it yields CASSSTSGSVHEQYF.

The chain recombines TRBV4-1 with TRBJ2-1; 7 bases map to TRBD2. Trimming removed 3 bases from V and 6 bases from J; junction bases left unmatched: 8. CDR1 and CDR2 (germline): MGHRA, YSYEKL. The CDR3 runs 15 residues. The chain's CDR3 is CASSHGLAVPNEQFF. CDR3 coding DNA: TGCGCCAGCAGCCACGGGCTAGCGGTCCCCAATGAGCAGTTCTTC.

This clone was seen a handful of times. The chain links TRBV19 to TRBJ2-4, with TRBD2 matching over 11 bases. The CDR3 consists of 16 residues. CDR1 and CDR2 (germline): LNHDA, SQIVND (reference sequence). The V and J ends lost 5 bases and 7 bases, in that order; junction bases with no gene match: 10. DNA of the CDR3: TGTGCCAGTAGTTTCTTAGCGGGAGGGCCAGGGAACATTCAGTACTTC. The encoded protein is CASSFLAGGPGNIQYF.

The CDR3 DNA reads TGTGCCAGCAGCCCAGGGACCGATACGCAGTATTTT. Its protein is CASSPGTDTQYF. The J gene is TRBJ2-3, the V gene TRBV12-3 or TRBV12-4; D possibly uses TRBD1 or TRBD2 (5 bases each). The CDR3 totals 12 residues. V was shortened by 6 bases and J by 6 bases, with 10 bases between the two germline ends.

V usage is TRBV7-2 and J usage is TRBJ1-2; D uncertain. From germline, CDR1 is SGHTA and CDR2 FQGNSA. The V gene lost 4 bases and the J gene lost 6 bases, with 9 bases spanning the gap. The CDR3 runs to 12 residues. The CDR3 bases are TGTGCCAGCAGCTGGAACTTGAATGGCTACACCTTC. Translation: CASSWNLNGYTF.

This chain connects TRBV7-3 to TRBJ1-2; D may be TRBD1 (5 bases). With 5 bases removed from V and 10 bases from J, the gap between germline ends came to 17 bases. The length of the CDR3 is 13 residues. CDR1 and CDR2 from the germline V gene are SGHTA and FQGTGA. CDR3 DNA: TGTGCCAGCAGCACCCAACAAGGGGTTGCCTACACCTTC. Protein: CASSTQQGVAYTF.

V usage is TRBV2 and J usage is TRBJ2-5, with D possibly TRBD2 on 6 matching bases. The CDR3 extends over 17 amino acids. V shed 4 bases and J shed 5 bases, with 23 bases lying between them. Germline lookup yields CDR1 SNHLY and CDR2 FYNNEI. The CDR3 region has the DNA TGTGCCAGCAGTGTTGTTCGTGGGCAGGGTGGGAGGGAGACCCAGTACTTC. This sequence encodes CASSVVRGQGGRETQYF.

CDR3 loop: CASRPEAGVSGGYTF. CDR3 nucleotide sequence: TGTGCCAGCAGACCAGAAGCAGGGGTATCGGGTGGCTACACCTTC. This chain connects TRBV2 to TRBJ1-2; maybe TRBD1 (6 bases). Germline loops: CDR1 SNHLY, CDR2 FYNNEI. The CDR3 sequence is 15 residues long. Trimming pared 6 bases from V and 7 bases from J, leaving 21 bases between.

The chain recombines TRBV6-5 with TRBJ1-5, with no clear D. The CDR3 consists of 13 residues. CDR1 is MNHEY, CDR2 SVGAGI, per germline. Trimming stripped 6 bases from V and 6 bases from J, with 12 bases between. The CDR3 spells CASSPLVGQPQHF. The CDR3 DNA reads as TGTGCCAGCAGCCCCCTAGTGGGTCAGCCCCAGCATTTT.

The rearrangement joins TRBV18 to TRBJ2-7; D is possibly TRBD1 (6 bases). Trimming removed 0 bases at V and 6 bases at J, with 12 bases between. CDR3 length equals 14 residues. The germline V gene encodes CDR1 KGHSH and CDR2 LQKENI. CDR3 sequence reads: CASSPPSGASEQYF. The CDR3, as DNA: TGTGCCAGCTCACCACCTTCAGGGGCCAGCGAGCAGTACTTC.

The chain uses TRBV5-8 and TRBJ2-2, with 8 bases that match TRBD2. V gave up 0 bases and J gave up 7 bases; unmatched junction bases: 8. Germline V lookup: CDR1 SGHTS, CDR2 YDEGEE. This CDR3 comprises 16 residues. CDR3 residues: CASSLAGTRYVGELFF. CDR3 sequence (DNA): TGTGCCAGCAGCTTGGCCGGGACTAGATATGTCGGGGAGCTGTTTTTT.

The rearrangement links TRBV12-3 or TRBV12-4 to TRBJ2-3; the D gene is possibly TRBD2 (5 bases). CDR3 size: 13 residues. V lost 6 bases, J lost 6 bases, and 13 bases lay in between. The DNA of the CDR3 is TGTGCCAGCAGGCTATTGGAGGTGGATACGCAGTATTTT. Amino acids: CASRLLEVDTQYF.

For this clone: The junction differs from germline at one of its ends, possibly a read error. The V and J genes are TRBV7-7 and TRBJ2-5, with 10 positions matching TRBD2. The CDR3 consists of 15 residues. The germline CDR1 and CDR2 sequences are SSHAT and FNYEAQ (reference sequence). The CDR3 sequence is CASSLYSGRLETQYF. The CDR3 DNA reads TGTGCTAGCAGCTTATATAGCGGGAGGTTGGAGACCCAGTACTTC.

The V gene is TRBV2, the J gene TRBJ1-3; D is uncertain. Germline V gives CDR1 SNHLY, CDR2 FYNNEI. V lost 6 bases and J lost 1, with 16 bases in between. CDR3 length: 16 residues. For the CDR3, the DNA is TGTGCCAGCAGCCAGGAGGCCCCGTCTTCTGGAAACACCATATATTTT. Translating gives CASSQEAPSSGNTIYF.

As DNA, the CDR3 is TGCGCCAGCAGCGTTACAGATACGCAGTATTTT. Its translation: CASSVTDTQYF. The chain recombines TRBV5-1 with TRBJ2-3, with D uncertain. This CDR3 is 11 amino acids long. V was shortened by 4 bases and J by 3 bases, with 3 bases between the two germline ends. Germline lookup yields CDR1 SGHRS and CDR2 YFSETQ.

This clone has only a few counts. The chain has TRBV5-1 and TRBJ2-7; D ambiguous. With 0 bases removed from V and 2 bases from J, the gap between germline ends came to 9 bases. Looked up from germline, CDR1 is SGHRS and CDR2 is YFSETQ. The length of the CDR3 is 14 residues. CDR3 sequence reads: CASSLGTDPYEQYF. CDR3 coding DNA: TGCGCCAGCAGCTTGGGGACGGATCCCTACGAGCAGTACTTC.

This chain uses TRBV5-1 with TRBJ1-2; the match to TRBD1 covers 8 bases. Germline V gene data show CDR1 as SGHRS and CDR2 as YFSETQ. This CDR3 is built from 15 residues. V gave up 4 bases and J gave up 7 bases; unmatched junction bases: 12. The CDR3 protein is CASSQGQATLLGYTF. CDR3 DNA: TGCGCCAGCAGCCAGGGACAGGCCACCCTCCTTGGCTACACCTTC.

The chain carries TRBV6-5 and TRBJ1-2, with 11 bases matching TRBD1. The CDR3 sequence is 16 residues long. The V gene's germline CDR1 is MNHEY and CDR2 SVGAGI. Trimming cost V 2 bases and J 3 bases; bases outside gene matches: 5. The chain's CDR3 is CASSYVRTGGDYGYTF. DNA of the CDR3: TGTGCCAGCAGTTACGTAAGGACAGGGGGCGACTATGGCTACACCTTC.

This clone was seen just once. The CDR3 loop reads CAISDGKGALTDTQYF. The CDR3 DNA reads TGTGCCATCAGTGATGGTAAAGGGGCTTTGACAGATACGCAGTATTTT. The chain couples TRBV10-3 to TRBJ2-3; D is possibly TRBD1 (5 bases). The CDR3 totals 16 residues. Germline assignment: CDR1 ENHRY and CDR2 SYGVKD. Trimming removed 3 bases at V and 3 bases at J, with 16 bases between.

As DNA, the CDR3 is TGTGCCAGCAGTCCGAATCCGGATACGCAGTATTTT. Translation: CASSPNPDTQYF. The gene calls are TRBV12-3 or TRBV12-4 and TRBJ2-3; D not resolved. The CDR3 consists of 12 residues. The V and J ends lost 5 bases and 6 bases respectively, with 9 bases between them.

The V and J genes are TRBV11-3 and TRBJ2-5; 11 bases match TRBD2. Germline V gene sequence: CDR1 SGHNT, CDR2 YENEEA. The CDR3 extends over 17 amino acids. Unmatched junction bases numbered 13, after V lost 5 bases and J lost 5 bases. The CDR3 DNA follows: TGTGCCAGCAGCCCCGACCTTATAGCGGGAGGGCTGGAGACCCAGTACTTC. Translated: CASSPDLIAGGLETQYF.

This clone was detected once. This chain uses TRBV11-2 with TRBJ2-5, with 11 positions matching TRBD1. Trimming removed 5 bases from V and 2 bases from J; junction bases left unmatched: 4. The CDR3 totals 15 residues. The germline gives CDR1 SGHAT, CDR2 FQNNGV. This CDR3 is CASSRDRGWQETQYF. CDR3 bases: TGTGCCAGCAGCCGGGACAGGGGGTGGCAAGAGACCCAGTACTTC.

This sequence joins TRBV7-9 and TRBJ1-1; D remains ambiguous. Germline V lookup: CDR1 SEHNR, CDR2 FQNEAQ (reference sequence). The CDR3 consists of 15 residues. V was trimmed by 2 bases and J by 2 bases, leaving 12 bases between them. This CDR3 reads CASSLHNNANTEAFF. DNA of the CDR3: TGTGCCAGCAGCTTACACAATAATGCCAACACTGAAGCTTTCTTT.

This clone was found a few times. The CDR3 region is CAISESRVSETQYF. The CDR3 nucleotides are TGTGCCATCAGTGAGTCGAGAGTCTCGGAGACCCAGTACTTC. The chain couples TRBV10-3 to TRBJ2-5; D not certain. Trimming removed 0 bases from V and 5 bases from J, with 10 bases in between. This CDR3 region has 14 residues. Germline loops: CDR1 ENHRY, CDR2 SYGVKD.

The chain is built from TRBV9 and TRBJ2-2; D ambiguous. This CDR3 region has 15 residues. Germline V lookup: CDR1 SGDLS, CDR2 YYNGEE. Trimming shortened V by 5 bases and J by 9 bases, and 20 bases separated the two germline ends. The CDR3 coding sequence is TGTGCCAGCAGTGATAATGCTAGAACCCACCGGGAGCTGTTTTTT. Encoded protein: CASSDNARTHRELFF.